This T cell receptor (beta chain) appears in the sequencing data of a study of beta chain features in type 1 diabetes. Study-wide context: All samples yielded 85 million to 130 million examined sorted cells.

Germline CDR1 reads SQVTM; CDR2 reads ANQGSEA. There are 13 residues in the CDR3. V lost 4 bases to trimming and J lost 4 bases; unmatched junction nucleotides: 4. This clone was observed a few times. The antigen is unknown. Since all of the isolated RNA was reverse transcribed, expressed TCRB transcripts were what got sequenced. Assay used: immunoSEQ multiplex PCR; TCRdb lists only in-frame clones, some missing. The sample carries approximately 380,000 clones, about 16% recorded once. Study-level points and caveats: Researchers report that Type 1 diabetes patients had moderately but significantly shorter TCRB CDR3s across all four CD4+ subsets.

The sequencing input was naive CD4+ T cells from blood. This receptor was identified in a young woman in good health. The rearrangement links TRBV29-1 to TRBJ1-2; 9 bases map to TRBD1. CDR3 nucleotides: TGCAGCGTTGGACAGGGGGTGATCTATGGCTACACCTTC. Translation gives CSVGQGVIYGYTF.